A selection of T cell receptor beta chains follows, all from one sample in a study of blood T cell repertoires in COVID-19. Generated by immunoSEQ multiplex PCR, the TCRdb table keeps only in-frame clones and is missing some. The table lists under 110,000 clones, over 80% of them singletons. Sequenced input: peripheral blood. The receptor set was obtained from a man in his fifties or sixties with acute or convalescent COVID-19. The CDR3 runs from the conserved cysteine through the conserved F or W. Fields, in order: J gene, D gene, clone size, V gene, CDR3 DNA, CDR3 protein. The D gene is left open where the match is weak. Size values are once, few and many counts, or a class for expanded clones, and some rows have none.

J gene: TRBJ1-3
D gene: TRBD1
clone size: -
V gene: TRBV6-1
CDR3 DNA: TGTGCCAGCAGTGAAATGAGACAGGGACCTTTTACCATATATTTT
CDR3 protein: CASSEMRQGPFTIYF

J gene: TRBJ1-5
D gene: TRBD1
clone size: -
V gene: TRBV10-3
CDR3 DNA: TGTGCCATCAGTGGGGGACAGACTAATCAGCCCCAGCATTTT
CDR3 protein: CAISGGQTNQPQHF

J gene: TRBJ1-5
D gene: -
clone size: once
V gene: TRBV10-3
CDR3 DNA: TGTGCCATCAGTGAAACTAATCAGCCCCAGCATTTT
CDR3 protein: CAISETNQPQHF

J gene: TRBJ1-1
D gene: TRBD1
clone size: once
V gene: TRBV7-2
CDR3 DNA: TGTGCCAGCAGCGATCCGGGACAGGGGGCGAGGACTGAAGCTTTCTTT
CDR3 protein: CASSDPGQGARTEAFF

J gene: TRBJ2-1
D gene: TRBD1
clone size: -
V gene: TRBV29-1
CDR3 DNA: TGCAGCGTCGGACAGGAAACGGGAGAGCAGTTCTTC
CDR3 protein: CSVGQETGEQFF

J gene: TRBJ1-3
D gene: -
clone size: -
V gene: TRBV7-2
CDR3 DNA: TGTGCCAGCAGCTTAGCGGGCGTCGGGGCTGGAAACACCATATATTTT
CDR3 protein: CASSLAGVGAGNTIYF

J gene: TRBJ2-2
D gene: TRBD1
clone size: -
V gene: TRBV6-5
CDR3 DNA: TGTGCCAGCAGAGACAGACAGGGGGGCACCGGGGAGCTGTTTTTT
CDR3 protein: CASRDRQGGTGELFF

J gene: TRBJ2-3
D gene: TRBD2
clone size: -
V gene: TRBV25-1
CDR3 DNA: TGTGCCAGCAGACCTAAGACTAGCGGGGCAACAGATACGCAGTATTTT
CDR3 protein: CASRPKTSGATDTQYF

J gene: TRBJ1-2
D gene: TRBD1
clone size: -
V gene: TRBV5-1
CDR3 DNA: TGCGCCAGCAGCGGACCGGGACAGGGTGACTATGGCTACACCTTC
CDR3 protein: CASSGPGQGDYGYTF

J gene: TRBJ2-2
D gene: TRBD1
clone size: -
V gene: TRBV7-3
CDR3 DNA: TGTGCCAGCAGCGCTATGGGACAGCTAAACACCGGGGAGCTGTTTTTT
CDR3 protein: CASSAMGQLNTGELFF

J gene: TRBJ1-5
D gene: -
clone size: -
V gene: TRBV6-1
CDR3 DNA: TGTGCCAGCAGTGAAAGGGGGGGGAATCAGCCCCAGCATTTT
CDR3 protein: CASSERGGNQPQHF

J gene: TRBJ2-7
D gene: TRBD1
clone size: -
V gene: TRBV7-6
CDR3 DNA: TGTGCCAGCAGCCCACTCGCTGGACAGGGGAGAGTTTACGAGCAGTACTTC
CDR3 protein: CASSPLAGQGRVYEQYF

J gene: TRBJ2-1
D gene: TRBD1
clone size: once
V gene: TRBV5-6
CDR3 DNA: TGTGCCAGCAGCTCTCTGAAGGGGGCGAATGAGCAGTTCTTC
CDR3 protein: CASSSLKGANEQFF

J gene: TRBJ2-3
D gene: TRBD2
clone size: -
V gene: TRBV5-1
CDR3 DNA: TGCGCCAGCAGCCGGGCCGGGACTAGCGGGATCGGGCGAGATACGCAGTATTTT
CDR3 protein: CASSRAGTSGIGRDTQYF

J gene: TRBJ1-3
D gene: -
clone size: -
V gene: TRBV7-2
CDR3 DNA: TGTGCCAGCAGCTCGCAACAGGGTCCTGGAAACACCATATATTTT
CDR3 protein: CASSSQQGPGNTIYF

J gene: TRBJ2-2
D gene: TRBD2
clone size: -
V gene: TRBV5-1
CDR3 DNA: TGCGCCAGCAGCTTGAGAACTCGCGGGGGGCCGAGAACCGGGGAGCTGTTTTTT
CDR3 protein: CASSLRTRGGPRTGELFF

J gene: TRBJ2-5
D gene: TRBD2
clone size: -
V gene: TRBV4-3
CDR3 DNA: TGCGCCAGCAGCCAAGATGGTAGCGGGGGCCAAGAGACCCAGTACTTC
CDR3 protein: CASSQDGSGGQETQYF

J gene: TRBJ1-4
D gene: TRBD1
clone size: -
V gene: TRBV12-5
CDR3 DNA: TGTGCTAGTGGTTTGGCGTCAACAGGGGGTAGTAGTGAAAAACTGTTTTTT
CDR3 protein: CASGLASTGGSSEKLFF

J gene: TRBJ2-3
D gene: TRBD2
clone size: -
V gene: TRBV6-4
CDR3 DNA: TGTGCCAGCAGTGTAGCGGGGGGCACAGATACGCAGTATTTT
CDR3 protein: CASSVAGGTDTQYF

J gene: TRBJ1-4
D gene: -
clone size: -
V gene: TRBV18
CDR3 DNA: TGTGCCAGCTCACTAAAGGGCAGGGGAGATGAAAAACTGTTTTTT
CDR3 protein: CASSLKGRGDEKLFF

J gene: TRBJ2-5
D gene: -
clone size: -
V gene: TRBV12-3/TRBV12-4
CDR3 DNA: TGTGCCAGCAGGGGAACTTCAGGGGAGACCCAGTACTTC
CDR3 protein: CASRGTSGETQYF

J gene: TRBJ1-5
D gene: -
clone size: -
V gene: TRBV7-2
CDR3 DNA: TGTGCCAGCAGCTTGGGGCGGAGCAATCAGCCCCAGCATTTT
CDR3 protein: CASSLGRSNQPQHF

J gene: TRBJ1-1
D gene: -
clone size: once
V gene: TRBV5-4
CDR3 DNA: TGTGCCACCCGCCAGCGGGAGCACACTGAAGCTTTCTTT
CDR3 protein: CATRQREHTEAFF